These T cell receptor beta chains were read from a single sample in a study of shared clonotypes between healthy human individuals. Profiling relied on immunoSEQ multiplex PCR, and the TCRdb table lists in-frame clones only, not all of them. The table includes about 2.3 million clones, over 90% detected once. The sample comprised naive CD4+ T cells from PBMCs. All receptors derive from a young man in good health. Some clones in this sample may be carry-over from other donors' samples. CDR3s include the opening cysteine and the closing phenylalanine or tryptophan. Fields, in order: clone size, D gene, J gene, V gene, CDR3 DNA, CDR3 protein. D genes are given only for firm matches. Clone size appears in some rows only: once, few, many, or a class for an expanded clone.

>-|-|TRBJ2-1|TRBV7-8
TGTGCCAGCAGCTTGAGGATTCAGTTCTTC
CASSLRIQFF
>-|TRBD2|TRBJ2-1|TRBV30
TGTGCCTGGAGTGTAGCGGGAGGCTCCTACAATGAGCAGTTCTTC
CAWSVAGGSYNEQFF
>-|-|TRBJ2-4|TRBV30
TGTGCCTCCCTCCCCGGGGCCCAGGAAAACATTCAGTACTTC
CASLPGAQENIQYF
>-|-|TRBJ1-2|TRBV10-3
TGTGCCATCAGGGGGGATTCAGGGACTGGAGGCTACACCTTC
CAIRGDSGTGGYTF
>-|-|TRBJ1-2|TRBV7-9
TGTGCCAGCAGGGCAGGGTGGTCGGAACCCTCTACAAACGGCTACACCTTC
CASRAGWSEPSTNGYTF
>few|TRBD1|TRBJ1-5|TRBV5-1
TGCGCCAGCAGCTGGGACAGAAACCAGCCCCAGCATTTT
CASSWDRNQPQHF
>-|-|TRBJ1-1|TRBV28
TGTGCCAGCAGTTTACAAGGGCACACTGAAGCTTTCTTT
CASSLQGHTEAFF
>-|-|TRBJ1-3|TRBV7-6
TGTGCCAGCAGCTTAGGACTGGGAAACACCATATATTTT
CASSLGLGNTIYF
>-|TRBD1|TRBJ1-5|TRBV29-1
TGCAGCGTTGGACAGGGCGATCAGCCCCAGCATTTT
CSVGQGDQPQHF
>-|TRBD2|TRBJ2-5|TRBV4-2
TGTGCCAGCAGCCAAGGTAGCGGGTGGGGACAAGAGACCCAGTACTTC
CASSQGSGWGQETQYF
>-|TRBD1|TRBJ1-1|TRBV28
TGTGCCAGCAGTTCCAGGACAGGGGCAAACACTGAAGCTTTCTTT
CASSSRTGANTEAFF
>-|TRBD2|TRBJ2-4|TRBV29-1
TGCAGCGTGGGGACCGCGGGAGGGCCGGGGAACATTCAGTACTTC
CSVGTAGGPGNIQYF
>-|-|TRBJ2-2|TRBV18
TGTGCCAGCTCACCATATCACCACACGAACACCGGGGAGCTGTTTTTT
CASSPYHHTNTGELFF
>-|-|TRBJ2-3|TRBV4-3
TGCGCCAGCAGCCAGACAGCTTTCACAGATACGCAGTATTTT
CASSQTAFTDTQYF
>-|-|TRBJ1-1|TRBV7-9
TGTGCCAGCAGCTTAGTTCCGACATTCACTGAAGCTTTCTTT
CASSLVPTFTEAFF
>few|TRBD2|TRBJ2-7|TRBV2
TGTGCCAGCAGTGCCACCGGGACTAGCGGGTACGAGCAGTACTTC
CASSATGTSGYEQYF
>-|TRBD2|TRBJ2-5|TRBV2
TGTGCCAGCAGTGAGGGACTAGCGGAGGCGGAGACCCAGTACTTC
CASSEGLAEAETQYF
>-|TRBD1|TRBJ1-5|TRBV5-5
TGTGCCAGCAGCTTCTTTGGGACAGCGGGCGATCAGCCCCAGCATTTT
CASSFFGTAGDQPQHF
>-|-|TRBJ2-1|TRBV2
TGTGCCAGCAGTGATAGGGCGCGTAAAGCATACAATGAGCAGTTCTTC
CASSDRARKAYNEQFF
>-|-|TRBJ2-7|TRBV28
TGTGCCAGCAGTTTAGGGGGGGCACGAAAGGAGCAGTACTTC
CASSLGGARKEQYF
>-|TRBD2|TRBJ2-7|TRBV19
TGTGCCTCCGGACTAGCGGGGAGCTCCTACGAGCAGTACTTC
CASGLAGSSYEQYF
>-|-|TRBJ1-4|TRBV29-1
TGCAGCGTTCATGAGACGGGGTCTAATGAAAAACTGTTTTTT
CSVHETGSNEKLFF
>-|TRBD2|TRBJ2-7|TRBV9
TGTGCCAGCAGCGCGGGACTAGCGGAATACGAGCAGTACTTC
CASSAGLAEYEQYF
>-|TRBD1|TRBJ2-7|TRBV11-2
TGTGCCAGCAGCCGGGGACAGTACGGTTCCTACGAGCAGTACTTC
CASSRGQYGSYEQYF
>-|TRBD1|TRBJ2-3|TRBV5-1
TGCGCCAGCAGCCCGGACAGGGGGGACACAGATACGCAGTATTTT
CASSPDRGDTDTQYF
>-|-|TRBJ1-2|TRBV7-2
TGTGCCAGCAGCACCGGGACACAGTATGGCTACACCTTC
CASSTGTQYGYTF
>-|TRBD1|TRBJ2-1|TRBV5-4
TGTGCCAGCAGCTTAAGAAAAGGGGGCGACTCCTACAATGAGCAGTTCTTC
CASSLRKGGDSYNEQFF
>once|-|TRBJ2-7|TRBV30
TGTGCCTGGAGTGCGGGGTACTCCTACGAGCAGTACTTC
CAWSAGYSYEQYF
>-|-|TRBJ2-1|TRBV30
TGTGCCTGGAGTGTAAGTGGGAGGAACTACAATGAGCAGTTCTTC
CAWSVSGRNYNEQFF
>-|-|TRBJ1-1|TRBV10-3
TGTGCCACTAGCCCACATCTAACGAACACTGAAGCTTTCTTT
CATSPHLTNTEAFF
>-|TRBD2|TRBJ2-6|TRBV5-1
TGCGCCAGCAGCCCGGGGAGGGAGGCTGGGGCCAACGTCCTGACTTTC
CASSPGREAGANVLTF
>-|TRBD1|TRBJ1-1|TRBV18
TGTGCCAGCTCACTTGGGACAGGGGCCATGAACACTGAAGCTTTCTTT
CASSLGTGAMNTEAFF
>-|TRBD1|TRBJ2-7|TRBV7-2
TGTGCCAGCAGCCCAAAGACAGGGGACCACGAGCAGTACTTC
CASSPKTGDHEQYF
>-|-|TRBJ2-7|TRBV7-9
TGTGCCAGCAGCACCGGGACTGGTTCCTACGAGCAGTACTTC
CASSTGTGSYEQYF
>-|-|TRBJ1-2|TRBV9
TGTGCCAGCAGCGTATCAAAAGGGTTCGCGACTGGCGGCTACACCTTC
CASSVSKGFATGGYTF
>-|-|TRBJ1-1|TRBV27
TGTGCCAGCAGTTTATCGATAAGGTTGGGGAACACTGAAGCTTTCTTT
CASSLSIRLGNTEAFF
>-|-|TRBJ2-7|TRBV2
TGTGCCAGCAAACGACAAACCTACGAGCAGTACTTC
CASKRQTYEQYF
>-|-|TRBJ2-3|TRBV19
TGTGCCAGTAGTATACTTGGCACAGATACGCAGTATTTT
CASSILGTDTQYF
>-|-|TRBJ2-1|TRBV29-1
TGCAGCGTTGCAACAGTAACATACAATGAGCAGTTCTTC
CSVATVTYNEQFF
>-|-|TRBJ1-2|TRBV6-1
TGTGCCAGCAGTGAAGCGCCAGGGACTGGCTACACCTTC
CASSEAPGTGYTF
>-|-|TRBJ2-7|TRBV4-2
TGTGCCAGCAGCCAATCTCGTCACTACGAGCAGTACTTC
CASSQSRHYEQYF
>-|-|TRBJ2-5|TRBV5-1
TGCGCCAGCAGCCCCACGGCAGGGGTAGAGACCCAGTACTTC
CASSPTAGVETQYF
>-|TRBD1|TRBJ2-6|TRBV2
TGTGCCAGCAGTGAGGGGACAGGACTAACTGGGGCCAACGTCCTGACTTTC
CASSEGTGLTGANVLTF
>-|TRBD1|TRBJ1-2|TRBV6-5
TGTGCCAGCAGTGGGGACAGGAACTATGGCTACACCTTC
CASSGDRNYGYTF
>-|-|TRBJ1-2|TRBV28
TGTGCCAGCGGGTACCAATACGGCTACACCTTC
CASGYQYGYTF
>-|TRBD2|TRBJ2-1|TRBV27
TGTGCCAGCAGCCCCACTAGCGGGCCCTACAATGAGCAGTTCTTC
CASSPTSGPYNEQFF
>once|TRBD1|TRBJ1-5|TRBV29-1
TGCAGCGTTGAAAAGATCTTGGGACAGGGTTCCCGGCATTTT
CSVEKILGQGSRHF
>-|TRBD1|TRBJ2-4|TRBV6-5
TGTGCCAGCAGAGGGGGCGATAAAAACATTCAGTACTTC
CASRGGDKNIQYF
>once|-|TRBJ1-2|TRBV4-1
TGCGCCAGCAGCCAAGAACAGGGAAACTATGGCTACACCTTC
CASSQEQGNYGYTF
>-|-|TRBJ2-7|TRBV5-8
TGTGCCAGCAGCCCCATCAGTCAGGGGGGCCTTTACGAGCAGTACTTC
CASSPISQGGLYEQYF
>-|-|TRBJ2-2|TRBV5-4
TGTGCCAGCAGCTTGAGTAGCGGTGGGGCCGGGGAGCTGTTTTTT
CASSLSSGGAGELFF
>-|-|TRBJ2-3|TRBV29-1
TGCAGCGTGCTTCCGTCCCGGATACTTTTCGATACGCAGTATTTT
CSVLPSRILFDTQYF
>-|-|TRBJ1-1|TRBV6-1
TGTGCCAGCAGGTCAGCGACCCTGAACACTGAAGCTTTCTTT
CASRSATLNTEAFF
>-|-|TRBJ2-6|TRBV7-6
TGTGCCAGCAGTCCTAGTCCGGACAACTCTGGGGCCAACGTCCTGACTTTC
CASSPSPDNSGANVLTF